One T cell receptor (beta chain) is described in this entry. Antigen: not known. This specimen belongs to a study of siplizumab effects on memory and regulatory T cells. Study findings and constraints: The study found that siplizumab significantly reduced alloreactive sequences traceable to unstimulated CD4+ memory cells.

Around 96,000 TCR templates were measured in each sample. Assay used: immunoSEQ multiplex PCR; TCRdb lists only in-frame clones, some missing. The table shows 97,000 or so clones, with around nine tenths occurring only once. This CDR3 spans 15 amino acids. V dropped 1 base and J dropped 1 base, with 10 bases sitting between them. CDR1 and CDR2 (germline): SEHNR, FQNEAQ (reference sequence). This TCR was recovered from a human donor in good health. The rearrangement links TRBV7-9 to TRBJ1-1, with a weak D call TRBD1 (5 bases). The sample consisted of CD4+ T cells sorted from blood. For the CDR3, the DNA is TGTGCCAGCAGCTTAGAGGTAACAGGGAACACTGAAGCTTTCTTT. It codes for CASSLEVTGNTEAFF.